These T cell receptor beta chains were read from a single sample in a study of post-analysis software for immune sequencing data. TCRdb called the PCR reads again in MiXCR, with one record for every CDR3 protein. The sample contains approximately 770,000 distinct CDR3 sequences, about 43% of which appear only once. Sequenced input: blood. The origin of the receptors is a girl aged 10 to 17 with multiple sclerosis. CDR3s leave out the opening cysteine and the closing phenylalanine or tryptophan.

V: TRBV9
J: TRBJ2-6
CDR3: ASSPSRGRISGANVLT

V: TRBV2
J: TRBJ1-2
CDR3: ASQEVETGGALNGYT

V: TRBV28
J: TRBJ1-2
CDR3: ASFRPSDPSYGYT

V: TRBV21-1
J: TRBJ2-7
CDR3: ASRGGSIRNEQY

V: TRBV29-1
J: TRBJ2-3
CDR3: STSGQSTDTQY

V: TRBV20-1
J: TRBJ1-6
CDR3: SARDPERSPLH

V: TRBV12-3/TRBV12-4
J: TRBJ2-1
CDR3: ASRSLAGSFNEQF

V: TRBV29-1
J: TRBJ2-3
CDR3: SVEGQGQTDTQY

V: TRBV6-2/TRBV6-3
J: TRBJ2-1
CDR3: ASSVLVDNEQF

V: TRBV3-1
J: TRBJ2-1
CDR3: ASSQEGDHRYNEQF

V: TRBV27
J: TRBJ2-3
CDR3: ASSFYSRDTQY

V: TRBV11-2
J: TRBJ2-1
CDR3: ASSLGVESYNEQF

V: TRBV5-1
J: TRBJ2-1
CDR3: ASSLDSAGTAYNEQF

V: TRBV20-1
J: TRBJ2-1
CDR3: SASVTRPVPQGLAGFNEQF

V: TRBV27
J: TRBJ2-1
CDR3: ASSLSGPGYNEQF

V: TRBV5-1
J: TRBJ2-3
CDR3: ASSLDSGGATDTQY

V: TRBV15
J: TRBJ2-3
CDR3: ATRQQGAPDTQY

V: TRBV7-8
J: TRBJ2-3
CDR3: ASSDRDYHLADTQY

V: TRBV7-2
J: TRBJ1-2
CDR3: ASSPSGGTIYGYT

V: TRBV12-3/TRBV12-4
J: TRBJ1-4
CDR3: ASRPPVDEKLF

V: TRBV5-5
J: TRBJ2-4
CDR3: ASSLVTRVDGNKNIQY

V: TRBV6-6
J: TRBJ2-5
CDR3: ASSYSGTGAQETQY

V: TRBV7-2
J: TRBJ2-4
CDR3: ASSLRGVNIQY

V: TRBV12-3/TRBV12-4
J: TRBJ1-4
CDR3: ASSFPPGPKLF

V: TRBV10-2
J: TRBJ2-7
CDR3: ASSTSARAYEQY

V: TRBV12-3/TRBV12-4
J: TRBJ2-5
CDR3: ASRSTEEETQY

V: TRBV9
J: TRBJ2-1
CDR3: ASSVQVAGGGENEQF

V: TRBV12-3/TRBV12-4
J: TRBJ1-2
CDR3: ASTTAYRGGYT

V: TRBV10-3
J: TRBJ1-1
CDR3: AISETGGYQAF

V: TRBV5-5
J: TRBJ2-5
CDR3: ASSIRDRARYQETQY

V: TRBV7-2
J: TRBJ1-6
CDR3: ASRPNGEDSYYSPLH

V: TRBV7-9
J: TRBJ1-2
CDR3: ASSPMGQGDFYGYT

V: TRBV20-1
J: TRBJ2-7
CDR3: SARPTLPSSYEQY

V: TRBV13
J: TRBJ2-3
CDR3: ASSFRGARTDTQY

V: TRBV6-6
J: TRBJ2-3
CDR3: VSSFQGDTQY

V: TRBV11-1
J: TRBJ2-1
CDR3: ASSPSGIYEQF

V: TRBV29-1
J: TRBJ1-2
CDR3: SVEDHQGVGKDNGYT

V: TRBV20-1
J: TRBJ1-4
CDR3: SARTGVHEKLF

V: TRBV9
J: TRBJ2-7
CDR3: ASSATGTGSYEQY

V: TRBV10-3
J: TRBJ1-1
CDR3: ATNSPPGGNTEAF

V: TRBV20-1
J: TRBJ2-7
CDR3: SAGTGGHCEQY

V: TRBV6-5
J: TRBJ1-2
CDR3: ASSPTGANYGYT

V: TRBV4-2
J: TRBJ1-1
CDR3: ASSPRRAWGTEAF

V: TRBV30
J: TRBJ2-1
CDR3: AWAGLRGYNEQF

V: TRBV7-2
J: TRBJ1-2
CDR3: ASSLVLLGVYGYT

V: TRBV7-9
J: TRBJ1-2
CDR3: ASSKTDYGYT

V: TRBV27
J: TRBJ1-4
CDR3: ASSLWAGPGEKLF

V: TRBV6-1
J: TRBJ2-1
CDR3: ASCQRPRGNNEQF

V: TRBV28
J: TRBJ2-7
CDR3: ASSLVGTGRRYEQY

V: TRBV20-1
J: TRBJ1-2
CDR3: SARAPGTAYGYT

V: TRBV12-3/TRBV12-4
J: TRBJ2-1
CDR3: ASSSRREANEQF

V: TRBV24-1
J: TRBJ1-2
CDR3: ATSDPRINYGYT

V: TRBV4-2
J: .
CDR3: ASSQVETEGTYEQY

V: TRBV2
J: TRBJ2-7
CDR3: ASIGLAGDYEQY

V: TRBV27
J: TRBJ1-2
CDR3: ASRTEYGYT

V: TRBV6-2/TRBV6-3
J: .
CDR3: ASSYGGGRETQY

V: TRBV4-1
J: TRBJ2-3
CDR3: ASSRDLTSGRDTQY

V: TRBV7-6
J: TRBJ2-3
CDR3: ASSSLAARTDTQY

V: TRBV7-9
J: TRBJ2-7
CDR3: ASSSLDSESYEQY